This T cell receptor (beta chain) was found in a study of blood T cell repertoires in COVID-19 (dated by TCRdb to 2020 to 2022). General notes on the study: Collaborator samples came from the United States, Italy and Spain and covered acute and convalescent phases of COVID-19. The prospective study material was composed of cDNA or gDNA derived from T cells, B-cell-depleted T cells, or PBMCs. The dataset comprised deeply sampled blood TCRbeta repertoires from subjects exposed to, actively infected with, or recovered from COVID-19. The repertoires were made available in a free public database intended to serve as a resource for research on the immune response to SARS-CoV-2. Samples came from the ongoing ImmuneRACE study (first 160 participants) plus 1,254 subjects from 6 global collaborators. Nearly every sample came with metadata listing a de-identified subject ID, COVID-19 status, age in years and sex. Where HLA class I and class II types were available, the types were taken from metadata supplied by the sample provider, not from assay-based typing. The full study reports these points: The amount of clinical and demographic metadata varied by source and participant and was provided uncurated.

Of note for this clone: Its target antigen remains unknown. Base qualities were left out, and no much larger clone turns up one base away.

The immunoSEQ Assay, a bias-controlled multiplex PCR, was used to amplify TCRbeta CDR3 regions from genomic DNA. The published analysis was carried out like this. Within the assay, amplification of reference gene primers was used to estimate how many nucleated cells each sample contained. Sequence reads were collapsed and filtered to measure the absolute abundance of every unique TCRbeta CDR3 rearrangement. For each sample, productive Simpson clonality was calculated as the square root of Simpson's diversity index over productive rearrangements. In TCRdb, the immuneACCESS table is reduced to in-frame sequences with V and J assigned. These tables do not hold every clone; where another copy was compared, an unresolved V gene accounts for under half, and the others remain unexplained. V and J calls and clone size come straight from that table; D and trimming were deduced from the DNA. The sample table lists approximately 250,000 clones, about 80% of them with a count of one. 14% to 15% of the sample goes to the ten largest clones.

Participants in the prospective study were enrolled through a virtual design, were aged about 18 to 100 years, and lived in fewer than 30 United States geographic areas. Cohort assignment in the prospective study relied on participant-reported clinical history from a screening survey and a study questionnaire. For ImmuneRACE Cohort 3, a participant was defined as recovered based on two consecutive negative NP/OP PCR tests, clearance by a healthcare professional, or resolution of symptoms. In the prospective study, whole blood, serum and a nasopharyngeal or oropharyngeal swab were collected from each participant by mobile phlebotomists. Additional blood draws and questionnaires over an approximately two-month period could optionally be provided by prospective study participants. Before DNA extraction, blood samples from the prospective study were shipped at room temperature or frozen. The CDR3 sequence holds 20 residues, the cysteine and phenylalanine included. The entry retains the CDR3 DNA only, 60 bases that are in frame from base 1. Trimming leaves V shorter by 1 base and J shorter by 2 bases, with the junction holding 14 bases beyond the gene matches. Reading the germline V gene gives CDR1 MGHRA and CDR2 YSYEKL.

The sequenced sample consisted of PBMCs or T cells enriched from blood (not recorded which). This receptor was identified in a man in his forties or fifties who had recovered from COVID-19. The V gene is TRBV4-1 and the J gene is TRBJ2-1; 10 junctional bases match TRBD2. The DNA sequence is TGCGCCAGCAGCCAAGGGAGGGTAGCGGGGGGCAGTAGTGCCTACAATGAGCAGTTCTTC. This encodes CASSQGRVAGGSSAYNEQFF.